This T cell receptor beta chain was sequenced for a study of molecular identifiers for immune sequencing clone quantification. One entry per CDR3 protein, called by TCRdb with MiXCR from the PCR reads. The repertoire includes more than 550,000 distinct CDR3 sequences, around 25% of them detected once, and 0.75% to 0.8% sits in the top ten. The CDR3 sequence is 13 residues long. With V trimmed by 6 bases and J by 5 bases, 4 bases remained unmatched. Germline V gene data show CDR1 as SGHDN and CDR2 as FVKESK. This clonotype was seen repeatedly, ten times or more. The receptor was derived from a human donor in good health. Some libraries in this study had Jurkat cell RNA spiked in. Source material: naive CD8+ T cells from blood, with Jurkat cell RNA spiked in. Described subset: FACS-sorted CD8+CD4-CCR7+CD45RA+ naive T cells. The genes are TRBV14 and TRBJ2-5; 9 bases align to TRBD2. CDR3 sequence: CASSRTSVETQYF. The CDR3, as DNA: TGTGCCAGCAGTCGGACTAGCGTGGAGACCCAGTACTTC.